The text below deals with one TCR beta chain. This clonotype has only a few counts. The target of this receptor is not known. Base qualities are missing; no much larger clone stands one base away. The study used an expanded emulsion RT-PCR method with primers for all TCR V genes to analyze paired alpha-beta TCRs of CD8+ T cells. CD8+ T cells were isolated with a CD8 positive selection kit and were then incubated overnight in around 9.6 IU/mL IL-2 prior to emulsion RT-PCR. The source of the sample is a study of T cell repertoires in breast cancer (dated by TCRdb to 2016 to 2017). About the investigation overall: Tumors, lymph nodes and peripheral blood lymphocytes from breast cancer patients, as well as peripheral blood from healthy control donors, were profiled. Tumors and tumor-involved lymph nodes were minced, digested with Liberase and DNase, and then passed through 70-um and 40-um filters. On average, sequencing produced about 550,000 sequences per sample, which came to about 10 reads per input cell. Because breast cancer has a low mutational burden and common mutations are rare, the study reasoned that TCRs shared between breast cancer patients would target shared antigens. The majority of the roughly 20 patient tumors analyzed for shared TCRs were ER+/PR+. The controls were nine healthy donors whose age range was similar to that of the patients. Tumor-free lymph nodes were processed with no enzymatic digestion, and blood samples were separated using Ficoll. Broader findings and caveats from the paper: Discarding singleton TCRs and sampling only part of each tumor may have missed genuine antitumor clones. Shared TCRs were encoded by various nucleotide sequences, which suggests selection and expansion based on antigen. About 19 TCR pairs were shared across seven or more patient tumors and rarely found in control blood, suggesting possible tumor specificity. About fourfold more TCRs were shared with matched tumor repertoires by tumor-involved sentinel lymph nodes than by tumor-free nodes (approximately 8% versus 2%). TRBV7 predominated among the shared TCRs, which could possibly reflect tumor recognition or a mispriming bias from eight TRBV7 primers. Emulsion RT-PCR was considered qualitative rather than quantitative, because transcript abundance and primer differences skewed the recovery of clones.

Library prep was done by emulsion pairing. A second nested PCR with blocking oligos suppressed unpaired genes, then a third nested PCR added Illumina adaptors and barcodes. Each emulsion RT-PCR master mix contained roughly 5,000-250,000 T cells, with C-region, Stepout and V-region primers. The emulsions were generated using the Micellula Emulsion and Purification Kit, and the RT-PCR was run with Qiagen OneStep RT-PCR reagents. The pooled libraries were sequenced on an Illumina MiSeq using paired-end 2 x 250 reads. Under the source paper's analysis protocol: Read pairs were joined in Galaxy and clipped at the engineered overlap into separate alpha and beta files; unclipped reads were discarded. To assign alpha-beta pairs, the researchers used CompleteTCR, a MiTCR-based pipeline that relies on an R script to link chains sharing read cluster identifiers. TCR sequences observed only once, about 1-3.1%, were removed as potential sequencing errors. In TCRdb, the public reads were trimmed at Q25 with fastp and aligned with MiXCR, with productive beta chains retained. A single entry per CDR3 protein holds the most common genes and DNA from its merged rows. The V and J calls here are based on TCRdb, not the publication. The sample table lists some 37,000 distinct CDR3 sequences, 45% to 55% of them with a count of one. The ten largest make up roughly 60% of the sample.

Trimming removed 6 bases from V and 5 bases from J; the gene matches leave 2 bases unexplained. CDR1 SNHLY and CDR2 FYNNEI were looked up in the germline V gene. Taken from cysteine to phenylalanine, the CDR3 has 13 residues. The kept DNA is CDR3 alone, 39 bases in frame from the first base. The source is a pool of human donors with breast cancer or a healthy control (not recorded which). Sequenced sample: CD8+ T cells. In this chain, TRBV2 is recombined with TRBJ2-1, with 9 middle bases fitting TRBD2. The CDR3 corresponds to CASRLAGNNEQFF. The DNA reads as follows: TGTGCCAGCAGGCTAGCGGGAAACAATGAGCAGTTCTTC.